This T cell receptor (beta chain) was profiled in a study of T cell responses to AZD1222 COVID-19 vaccine. TCRdb keeps only in-frame clones here, not all; method: immunoSEQ multiplex PCR. This table holds 99,000 or so clones, around 87% found once. The V gene's germline CDR1 is MDHEN and CDR2 SYDVKM. V trimming: 4 bases; J trimming: 4 bases; junction bases outside the gene matches: 9. The CDR3 loop spans 15 amino acids. This clone has just one count. The antigen remains unidentified. General observations from the study: White British people made up most donors, females outnumbered males, and clonal diversity was possibly underestimated. Spike as a whole was targeted by vaccine-associated CD4 TCRs, dominant at 160-218 and 743-854. A rise in Spike-specific TCR breadth and depth followed two AZD1222 doses. Only a handful of AZD1222 recipients, more than 5 in all, had baseline seropositivity.

Sequences were derived from peripheral blood, sampled on day 0 of AZD1222 vaccination. V usage is TRBV28 and J usage is TRBJ1-1, with TRBD1 matching 7 bases. The clonotype originates from an adult in good health. The CDR3 nucleotides are TGTGCCAGCAGTTCTCTCAGACAGGGAAGCACTGAAGCTTTCTTT. Its translation is CASSSLRQGSTEAFF.